The clone carrying this T cell receptor (beta chain) has only one observation. Repertoires were generated with immunoSEQ multiplex PCR, while TCRdb's copy carries only in-frame clones and drops some. The sample has 30,000 to 35,000 clones; around 94% are singletons. The entry originates in a study of control samples from healthy donors and cancer patients. V lost 4 bases, J lost 4 bases, and 10 bases stayed unmatched. The CDR3 covers 15 residues. Per germline, CDR1 SGHRS and CDR2 YFSETQ. The sample consisted of blood. This sequence originates from a man in his 60s in good health. The chain recombines TRBV5-1 with TRBJ1-1; 7 bases line up with TRBD1. The CDR3 protein is CASSPSRGPGTEAFF. CDR3 in DNA: TGCGCCAGCAGCCCGAGTAGGGGGCCGGGCACTGAAGCTTTCTTT.